A selection of T cell receptor beta chains follows, all from one sample in a study of T cell responses to AZD1222 COVID-19 vaccine. Profiled with immunoSEQ multiplex PCR; TCRdb holds only in-frame clones, not every one. Among 120,000 or so clones listed, around 80% were seen once. This specimen was peripheral blood, taken 28 days after the second AZD1222 dose. Receptor source: an adult who received the AZD1222 COVID-19 vaccine. CDR3s include the opening cysteine and the closing phenylalanine or tryptophan. Each record gives: J gene, V gene, clone size, D gene, CDR3 DNA, CDR3 protein. A D gene is named only where the DNA matches it firmly. Some rows mark clone size as missing; the rest say once, few, many or name a class of expanded clone.

>TRBJ1-5|TRBV4-1|NA|NA
TGCGCCAGCAGCCAAGCTGCCAACAGGGTTGATCAGCCCCAGCATTTT
CASSQAANRVDQPQHF
>TRBJ1-5|TRBV4-1|NA|TRBD1
TGCGCCAGCAGCCAAGGGACCGGGACAGGGGGCTGGCAGCCCCAGCATTTT
CASSQGTGTGGWQPQHF
>TRBJ2-7|TRBV11-2|NA|TRBD1
TGTGCCAGCAGCGGACTTGAGGGGGCCGGGGTCCCCTACGAGCAGTACTTC
CASSGLEGAGVPYEQYF
>TRBJ1-5|TRBV19|NA|TRBD1
TGTGCCAGTAGTTCGGGACAGGGGGTTCAGCCCCAGCATTTT
CASSSGQGVQPQHF
>TRBJ1-2|TRBV28|NA|NA
TGTGCCAGCGCAAACCCGGTCGGGGGCCCGAACTATGGCTACACCTTC
CASANPVGGPNYGYTF
>TRBJ2-1|TRBV18|once|NA
TGTGCCAGCTCACCCATCAATGAGCAGTTCTTC
CASSPINEQFF
>TRBJ1-1|TRBV10-1|NA|NA
TGCGCCAGCAGCGGAAAGACAGGCACTGAAGCTTTCTTT
CASSGKTGTEAFF
>TRBJ2-4|TRBV7-9|NA|NA
TGTGCCAGCAGCTTACCCGAATCCGCGGACATTCAGTACTTC
CASSLPESADIQYF
>TRBJ1-3|TRBV7-2|NA|NA
TGTGCCAGCAGCTTAGCCGGGACACTTGGAAACACCATATATTTT
CASSLAGTLGNTIYF
>TRBJ1-1|TRBV19|NA|NA
TGTGCCAGTAGTATATCGACAACGGGGACTGAAGCTTTCTTT
CASSISTTGTEAFF
>TRBJ1-3|TRBV25-1|NA|TRBD1
TGTGCCAGTGCCCCCCCCGGGACAGGTGGAAACACCATATATTTT
CASAPPGTGGNTIYF
>TRBJ1-4|TRBV16|few|NA
TGTGCCAGCAGCCAGAGACAGGCGGTTAGTGAAAAACTGTTTTTT
CASSQRQAVSEKLFF
>TRBJ1-1|TRBV7-2|NA|NA
TGTGCCAGCAGCCTATCGGACAAGAACACTGAAGCTTTCTTT
CASSLSDKNTEAFF
>TRBJ1-4|TRBV5-5|NA|NA
TGTGCCAGCAGCTTGGGGGCGTTCGGCTCCGGTGAAAAACTGTTTTTT
CASSLGAFGSGEKLFF
>TRBJ2-3|TRBV11-3|NA|TRBD2
TGTGCCAGCAGCTCAGGACTAGCGGGGAACACAGATACGCAGTATTTT
CASSSGLAGNTDTQYF
>TRBJ1-1|TRBV11-1|NA|NA
TGTGCCAGCAGCTTTACCCCAAGGAACACTGAAGCTTTCTTT
CASSFTPRNTEAFF
>TRBJ1-5|TRBV3-1/TRBV3-2|NA|NA
TGTGCCAGCAGCCAAGATCCCCAGAGCAATCAGCCCCAGCATTTT
CASSQDPQSNQPQHF
>TRBJ2-2|TRBV5-4|NA|NA
TGTGCCAGCACCCGGCAGGAGACCGGGGAGCTGTTTTTT
CASTRQETGELFF
>TRBJ1-5|TRBV2|NA|NA
TGTGCCAGCAGTGAAGCCGGGTATAATCAGCCCCAGCATTTT
CASSEAGYNQPQHF
>TRBJ1-4|TRBV2|NA|TRBD1
TGTGCCAGCACCACGGACAGGGAGGACGAAAAACTGTTTTTT
CASTTDREDEKLFF
>TRBJ1-5|TRBV6-5|NA|NA
TGTGCCAGCACTTCAGGGTATCGCAATCAGCCCCAGCATTTT
CASTSGYRNQPQHF
>TRBJ1-2|TRBV29-1|NA|NA
TGCAGCGTGGGTGGCTACACCTTC
CSVGGYTF
>TRBJ2-1|TRBV4-2|NA|TRBD2
TGTGCCAGCAGCCAAGCCCCTATGGCGGGGGTCCACAATGAGCAGTTCTTC
CASSQAPMAGVHNEQFF
>TRBJ2-7|TRBV27|NA|NA
TGTGCCAGCAGTTTAAAAGGGATAGAACAGGGTCAGTACTACGAGCAGTACTTC
CASSLKGIEQGQYYEQYF
>TRBJ2-3|TRBV20-1|NA|NA
TGCAGTGCTAGGATAGCAGATACGCAGTATTTT
CSARIADTQYF
>TRBJ2-2|TRBV5-1|NA|NA
TGCGCCAGCAGCTTGGAGGGTCAAAGAACCGGGGAGCTGTTTTTT
CASSLEGQRTGELFF
>TRBJ2-1|TRBV7-8|once|NA
TGTGCCAGCAGCCTTGCCTATCTCTCCTACAATGAGCAGTTCTTC
CASSLAYLSYNEQFF
>TRBJ1-3|TRBV2|NA|TRBD1
TGTGCCAGCAGCCAATTAAACGTGGGGACAGTCGGAAACACCATATATTTT
CASSQLNVGTVGNTIYF
>TRBJ1-1|TRBV10-2|few|NA
TGCGCCAGCAGTGATCTTGGGGGCAACACTGAAGCTTTCTTT
CASSDLGGNTEAFF
>TRBJ2-7|TRBV2|NA|NA
TGTGCCAGAAGGACAGTTCCACTTTACGAGCAGTACTTC
CARRTVPLYEQYF
>TRBJ1-1|TRBV7-2|NA|NA
TGTGCCAGCAGCTTAGCCCTCTTCGACTCCGCGATGGCCACTGAAGCTTTCTTT
CASSLALFDSAMATEAFF